What follows are 20 T cell receptor beta chains derived from one specimen sequenced in a study of shared clonotypes between healthy human individuals. Naive CD8 cells lacked CD45RO and underwent positive selection for CCR7, leaving out terminally differentiated effector memory CD45RA+ cells. Libraries were prepared by immunoSEQ multiplex PCR; TCRdb keeps only in-frame clonotypes and omits some of them. This sample has about 2 million clones; 85% to 95% occur once, and the top ten carry about 1.1%. Sequenced: naive CD8+ T cells sorted from blood. These receptor sequences come from a man in his late teens or twenties in good health.

The V and J genes are TRBV27 and TRBJ2-2; the D is unclear. Germline assignment: CDR1 MNHEY and CDR2 SMNVEV (reference sequence). V gave up 1 base and J gave up 7 bases, with 7 bases separating them. This CDR3 region has 13 residues. CDR3 bases: TGTGCCAGCAGTTTATTGTTTGGCGGGGAGCTGTTTTTT. It specifies CASSLLFGGELFF.

The rearrangement joins TRBV4-1 to TRBJ1-1; 10 bases agree with TRBD1. J was trimmed by 0 bases and V by 3 bases; bases with no gene match: 10. The CDR3 consists of 18 residues. Germline lookup yields CDR1 MGHRA and CDR2 YSYEKL. CDR3 sequence reads: CASSHEPGQGTLNTEAFF. The CDR3 region has the DNA TGCGCCAGCAGCCATGAACCGGGACAGGGGACATTGAACACTGAAGCTTTCTTT.

This chain links TRBV9 with TRBJ1-4, with 9 bases lining up with TRBD1. Germline V gene lookup returns CDR1 SGDLS and CDR2 YYNGEE. J gave up 2 bases and V 3 bases, and 2 bases lay outside the gene matches. CDR3 size: 15 residues. The CDR3 coding sequence is TGTGCCAGCAGCGGTACAGGGGGCACTAATGAAAAACTGTTTTTT. As protein: CASSGTGGTNEKLFF.

This chain connects TRBV6-4 to TRBJ1-1; D is possibly TRBD1 (6 bases). CDR1 and CDR2 from the germline V gene are MRHNA and SNTAGT. This CDR3 spans 14 amino acids. Deletions cut 3 bases from V and 4 bases from J, with 12 bases between. The CDR3 DNA reads TGTGCCAGCAGTGAATCAGGGGCGAGCACTGAAGCTTTCTTT. Protein sequence: CASSESGASTEAFF.

This sequence joins TRBV7-2 and TRBJ2-7, with D unclear. The length of the CDR3 is 13 residues. Germline assignment: CDR1 SGHTA and CDR2 FQGNSA. Trimming took 5 bases from V and 0 from J, leaving 8 bases between them. CDR3 coding DNA: TGTGCCAGCAGCCTGATCCTCTCCTACGAGCAGTACTTC. As protein: CASSLILSYEQYF.

The gene calls are TRBV27 and TRBJ2-1; TRBD1 is a possible D gene (6 bases). Trimming removed 6 bases from V and 6 bases from J, with 12 bases in between. The germline V gene encodes CDR1 MNHEY and CDR2 SMNVEV (reference sequence). The CDR3 runs 13 residues. CDR3 sequence: CASRQGSPNEQFF. CDR3 DNA: TGTGCCAGCAGACAGGGATCCCCCAATGAGCAGTTCTTC.

The chain is built from TRBV21-1 and TRBJ1-2. TRBV21-1 is labeled a pseudogene. The CDR3 length is 14 residues. CDR3 protein: CASSKDTRERGYTF. CDR3 in DNA: TGTGCCAGCAGCAAAGATACGAGGGAGCGTGGCTACACCTTC.

In regard to this clone: The same CDR3 also results from other DNA sequences found in this sample. The chain carries TRBV7-9 and TRBJ1-1; 7 nucleotides agree with TRBD1. The germline CDR1 and CDR2 sequences are SEHNR and FQNEAQ (reference sequence). Trimming took 5 bases from V and 3 from J; bases not matched to a gene: 0. CDR3 length equals 12 residues. Here the CDR3 DNA reads TGTGCCAGCAGCCAGGGGGACACTGAAGCTTTCTTT. This translates into CASSQGDTEAFF.

The chain has TRBV4-2 and TRBJ1-3, with a weak D call TRBD1 (6 bases). Germline V gene data show CDR1 as LGHNA and CDR2 as YNFKEQ. V gave up 5 bases and J gave up 0 bases, with 14 bases separating them. The CDR3 is made up of 16 amino acids. The CDR3 protein is CASSARDIFSGNTIYF. The CDR3 DNA is TGTGCCAGCAGCGCCCGGGACATCTTCTCTGGAAACACCATATATTTT.

The V call is TRBV11-2, the J call TRBJ2-1; possibly TRBD1 or TRBD2 for D (5 bases each). V gave up 5 bases and J gave up 3 bases, with 17 bases separating them. Germline loops: CDR1 SGHAT, CDR2 FQNNGV. The CDR3 runs 16 residues. For the CDR3, the DNA is TGTGCCAGCAGCCAAGAATTGGGACCAAGCTACAATGAGCAGTTCTTC. It translates to CASSQELGPSYNEQFF.

The chain is built from TRBV19 and TRBJ2-2, with 7 bases lining up with TRBD1. V lost 0 bases and J lost 4; bases outside the gene matches: 14. In germline, CDR1 is LNHDA, CDR2 SQIVND (reference sequence). The CDR3 is made up of 19 amino acids. CDR3 nucleotide sequence: TGTGCCAGTAGTATAGACGTTGACAGGGAGATCCTCTTCACCGGGGAGCTGTTTTTT. Protein: CASSIDVDREILFTGELFF.

This chain joins TRBV2 and TRBJ1-2, with unresolved D. The germline CDR1 and CDR2 sequences are SNHLY and FYNNEI. V was shortened by 4 bases and J by 2 bases, with 11 bases between the two germline ends. The CDR3 consists of 14 residues. The CDR3 loop is CASSGYLGNYGYTF. For the CDR3, the DNA is TGTGCCAGCAGTGGGTACCTAGGGAACTATGGCTACACCTTC.

The chain is built from TRBV23-1 and TRBJ2-1; 7 bases fit TRBD1. TRBV23-1 is labeled an ORF, and its function is uncertain. With V trimmed by 2 bases and J by 6 bases, 4 bases remained unmatched. This CDR3 has 14 residues. The CDR3 DNA is TGCGCCAGCAGTCAACCGGACAGGCGCAATGAGCAGTTCTTC. It yields the protein CASSQPDRRNEQFF.

This clone was seen a single time. This chain links TRBV29-1 with TRBJ2-1, with 7 positions matching TRBD1. Germline lookup yields CDR1 SQVTM and CDR2 ANQGSEA. CDR3 length equals 15 residues. Trimming took 7 bases from V and 8 from J; bases not matched to a gene: 17. The CDR3 reads CSAWAQGVRVDEQFF. As DNA, the CDR3 is TGCAGCGCCTGGGCCCAGGGGGTGAGAGTGGATGAGCAGTTCTTC.

This chain uses TRBV9 with TRBJ1-1; perhaps TRBD1 as D (5 bases). This CDR3 has 16 amino acids. Germline CDR1 SGDLS, CDR2 YYNGEE. V lost 4 bases and J lost 0, with 16 bases in between. CDR3 sequence: CASSLNPSDMNTEAFF. DNA of the CDR3: TGTGCCAGCAGCCTAAACCCTTCGGACATGAACACTGAAGCTTTCTTT.

A single count supports this clone. V usage is TRBV30 and J usage is TRBJ1-1; D not certain. Germline lookup yields CDR1 GTSNPN and CDR2 SVGIG (reference sequence). The CDR3 totals 13 residues. Trimming removed 6 bases from V and 6 bases from J, with 17 bases in between. This chain's CDR3 is CACLHRGDPEAFF. The CDR3 DNA reads TGTGCCTGCCTTCATCGAGGTGACCCTGAAGCTTTCTTT.

Regarding this clone: Additional DNA sequences in this sample encode the identical CDR3. The DNA of the CDR3 is TGTGCCAGCAGTTCGTACCCCGGGAACACTGAAGCTTTCTTT. As protein: CASSSYPGNTEAFF. The V call is TRBV27, the J call TRBJ1-1, with D unclear. V lost 4 bases and J lost 1, with 10 bases in between. Per the germline V gene, CDR1 is MNHEY and CDR2 is SMNVEV (reference sequence). The CDR3 spans 14 residues.

V usage is TRBV19 and J usage is TRBJ2-2, with 7 bases fitting TRBD1. Looked up from germline, CDR1 is LNHDA and CDR2 is SQIVND (reference sequence). This CDR3 region has 11 residues. The V and J ends lost 7 bases and 10 bases, in that order; junction bases with no gene match: 3. The DNA for the CDR3 is TGTGCCAGTAAAGGGGGCGTGGAGCTGTTTTTT. Translated: CASKGGVELFF.

The rearrangement joins TRBV7-9 to TRBJ2-1; 8 bases agree with TRBD2. This CDR3 comprises 15 residues. Germline lookup yields CDR1 SEHNR and CDR2 FQNEAQ (reference sequence). The V and J ends lost 5 bases and 3 bases, in that order; junction bases with no gene match: 6. CDR3 sequence: CASSAAGTSYNEQFF. The CDR3, as DNA: TGTGCCAGCAGCGCCGCCGGGACTAGCTACAATGAGCAGTTCTTC.

This clone was detected once. J is TRBJ1-2 and V is TRBV13, with 8 nucleotides matching TRBD1. V lost 0 bases to trimming and J lost 3 bases; unmatched junction nucleotides: 9. Germline V gene data show CDR1 as PRHDT and CDR2 as FYEKMQ (reference sequence). This CDR3 comprises 17 residues. CDR3 amino acids: CASSLGQGVISHYGYTF. The CDR3 DNA reads TGTGCCAGCAGCTTAGGACAGGGGGTGATTTCTCACTATGGCTACACCTTC.